This T cell receptor (beta chain) was identified in a study of blood T cells in healthy people across ages. Overall study results and limits: In older individuals, TCR beta diversity per million T cells was lower, falling roughly linearly with age.

Per sample, at least 5.5 micrograms of total RNA were extracted. This CDR3 contains 14 residues. Per the germline V gene, CDR1 is DFQATT and CDR2 is SNEGSKA (reference sequence). V was clipped by 2 bases and J by 10 bases; unmatched bases: 6. Combining a sample-barcoded 5' primer with a J-beta primer mix, a second PCR ran for about 7 to 11 cycles. In TCRdb, the 5' RACE reads were re-called with MiXCR into one record per CDR3 protein. The sample holds over 1.5 million distinct CDR3 sequences, roughly 49% seen once. This clonotype was observed once. Its antigen is as yet unknown. This TCR derives from a woman aged 40 to 50 in good health. The chain links TRBV20-1 to TRBJ2-1; TRBD2 aligns across 12 bases. Sequenced input: blood. The CDR3 sequence: CSARLAGGTREQFF. The CDR3 coding sequence is TGCAGTGCTAGACTAGCGGGGGGGACGCGGGAGCAGTTCTTC.